This TCR beta chain was sequenced during a study of CD8+ T cells in alopecia areata. As for the study in general: Tofacitinib ran for 6 to 18 months before 6 months off drug. General study findings and limits: While patients received tofacitinib, many expanded lesional clones remained present in scalp and blood.

This clone was observed a handful of times. Its antigen is undetermined. Sample treatment: oral pan-JAK inhibitor, 5-10 mg twice daily. Patients with alopecia areata provided lesional scalp punch biopsies as well as peripheral blood. PBMCs yielded sorted CD4+ and CD8+ T cells. RNA, once extracted, was reverse transcribed into cDNA for use as the sequencing template. Sequencing used immunoSEQ multiplex PCR; TCRdb keeps in-frame clones, though not all of them. The table includes about 190,000 clones, roughly three fifths detected once. Germline V gives CDR1 SQVTM, CDR2 ANQGSEA. This CDR3 spans 15 amino acids. Trimming shortened V by 7 bases and J by 1 base, and 17 bases separated the two germline ends.

The sequencing used CD4+ T cells sorted from blood, collected at week 4, from a patient treated with tofacitinib. The clonotype comes from a human donor with alopecia areata. The chain recombines TRBV29-1 with TRBJ2-4; maybe TRBD1 (5 bases). The CDR3 bases are TGCAGCGCAAAGACAGACCTGACGGCCAAAAACATTCAGTACTTC. As protein: CSAKTDLTAKNIQYF.